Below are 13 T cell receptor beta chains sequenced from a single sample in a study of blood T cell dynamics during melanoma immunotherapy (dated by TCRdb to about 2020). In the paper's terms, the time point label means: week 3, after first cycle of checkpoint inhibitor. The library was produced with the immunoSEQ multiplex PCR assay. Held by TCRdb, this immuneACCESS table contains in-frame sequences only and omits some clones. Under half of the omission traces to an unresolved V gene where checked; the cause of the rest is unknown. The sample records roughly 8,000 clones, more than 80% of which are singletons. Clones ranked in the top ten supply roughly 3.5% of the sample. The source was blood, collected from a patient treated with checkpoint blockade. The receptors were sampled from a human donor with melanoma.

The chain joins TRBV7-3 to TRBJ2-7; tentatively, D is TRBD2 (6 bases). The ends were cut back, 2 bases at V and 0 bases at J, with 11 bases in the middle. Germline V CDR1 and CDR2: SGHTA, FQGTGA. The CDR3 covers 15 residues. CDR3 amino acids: CASSLGGGSSYEQYF. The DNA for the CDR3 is TGTGCCAGCAGCTTAGGTGGGGGGAGCTCCTACGAGCAGTACTTC.

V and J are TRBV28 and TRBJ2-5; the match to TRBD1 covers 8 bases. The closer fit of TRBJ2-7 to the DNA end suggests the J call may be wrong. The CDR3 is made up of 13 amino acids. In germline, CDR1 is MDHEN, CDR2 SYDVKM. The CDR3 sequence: CASKDRARYEQYF. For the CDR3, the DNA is TGTGCCAGCAAGGACAGGGCGAGATACGAGCAGTACTTC.

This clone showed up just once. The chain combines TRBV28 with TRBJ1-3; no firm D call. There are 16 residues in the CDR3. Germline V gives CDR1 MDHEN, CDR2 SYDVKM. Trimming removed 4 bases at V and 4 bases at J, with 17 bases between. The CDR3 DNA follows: TGTGCCAGCAGTTCCCGTTGGTCCTTGGGGGGAAACACCATATATTTT. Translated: CASSSRWSLGGNTIYF.

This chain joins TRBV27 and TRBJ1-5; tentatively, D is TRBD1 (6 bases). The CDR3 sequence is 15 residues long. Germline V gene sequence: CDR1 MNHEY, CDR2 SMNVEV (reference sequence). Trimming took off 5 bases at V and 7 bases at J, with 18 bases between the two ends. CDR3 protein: CASSRAIQGYQPQHF. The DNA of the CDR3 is TGTGCCAGCAGTCGGGCCATACAGGGTTACCAGCCCCAGCATTTT.

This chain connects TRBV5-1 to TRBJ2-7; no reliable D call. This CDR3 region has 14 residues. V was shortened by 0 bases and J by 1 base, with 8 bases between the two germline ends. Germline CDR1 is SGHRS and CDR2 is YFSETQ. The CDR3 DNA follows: TGCGCCAGCAGCTTGGTTCAGAGGTCCTACGAGCAGTACTTC. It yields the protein CASSLVQRSYEQYF. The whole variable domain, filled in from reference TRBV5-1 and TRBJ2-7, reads KAGVTQTPRYLIKTRGQQVTLSCSPISGHRSVSWYQQTPGQGLQFLFEYFSETQRNKGNFPGRFSGRQFSNSRSEMNVSTLELGDSALYLCASSLVQRSYEQYFGPGTRLTVT.

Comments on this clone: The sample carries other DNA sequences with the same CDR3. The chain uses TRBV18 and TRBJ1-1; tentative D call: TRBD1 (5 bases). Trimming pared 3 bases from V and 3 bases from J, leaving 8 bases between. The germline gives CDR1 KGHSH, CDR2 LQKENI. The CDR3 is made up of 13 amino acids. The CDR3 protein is CASSPSGYTEAFF. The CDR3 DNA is TGTGCCAGCTCACCGTCAGGGTACACTGAAGCTTTCTTT.

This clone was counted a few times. CDR3 protein: CASSPYRASQPQHF. CDR3 DNA: TGTGCCAGCTCACCTTACAGGGCGTCTCAGCCCCAGCATTTT. V and J are TRBV18 and TRBJ1-5; the D gene is possibly TRBD1 (6 bases). The CDR3 sequence is 14 residues long. The V end was cut by 3 bases, the J end by 6 bases, with 12 bases between. The V gene's germline CDR1 is KGHSH and CDR2 LQKENI.

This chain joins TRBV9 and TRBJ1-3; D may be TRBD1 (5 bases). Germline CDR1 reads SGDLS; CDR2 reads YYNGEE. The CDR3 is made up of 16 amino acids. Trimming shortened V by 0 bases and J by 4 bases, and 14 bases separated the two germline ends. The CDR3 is CASSVALTGTGNTIYF. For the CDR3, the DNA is TGTGCCAGCAGCGTAGCCTTAACCGGGACCGGAAACACCATATATTTT.

The CDR3 loop reads CASSPTRAGELFF. CDR3 in DNA: TGTGCCAGCAGCCCCACGAGGGCCGGGGAGCTGTTTTTT. This rearrangement joins TRBV7-9 to TRBJ2-2; D perhaps matches TRBD2 (5 bases). The CDR3 runs 13 residues. V was shortened by 5 bases and J by 6 bases, with 10 bases between the two germline ends. Germline assignment: CDR1 SEHNR and CDR2 FQNEAQ (reference sequence). Combining the CDR3 with reference TRBV7-9 and TRBJ2-2 gives the whole variable domain DTGVSQNPRHKITKRGQNVTFRCDPISEHNRLYWYRQTLGQGPEFLTYFQNEAQLEKSRLLSDRFSAERPKGSFSTLEIQRTEQGDSAMYLCASSPTRAGELFFGEGSRLTVL.

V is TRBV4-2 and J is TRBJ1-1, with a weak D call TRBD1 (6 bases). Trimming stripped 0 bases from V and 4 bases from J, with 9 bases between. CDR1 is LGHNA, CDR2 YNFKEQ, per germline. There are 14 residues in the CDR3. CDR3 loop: CASSQDQGGTEAFF. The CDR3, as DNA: TGTGCCAGCAGCCAAGATCAAGGGGGCACTGAAGCTTTCTTT.

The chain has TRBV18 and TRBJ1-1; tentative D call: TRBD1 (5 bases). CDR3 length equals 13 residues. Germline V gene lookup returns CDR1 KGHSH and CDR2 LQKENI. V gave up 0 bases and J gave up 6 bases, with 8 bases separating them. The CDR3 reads CASSPPTTAEAFF. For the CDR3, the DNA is TGTGCCAGCTCACCACCCACGACAGCTGAAGCTTTCTTT. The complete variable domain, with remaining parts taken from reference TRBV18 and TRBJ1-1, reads NAGVMQNPRHLVRRRGQEARLRCSPMKGHSHVYWYRQLPEEGLKFMVYLQKENIIDESGMPKERFSAEFPKEGPSILRIQQVVRGDSAAYFCASSPPTTAEAFFGQGTRLTVV.

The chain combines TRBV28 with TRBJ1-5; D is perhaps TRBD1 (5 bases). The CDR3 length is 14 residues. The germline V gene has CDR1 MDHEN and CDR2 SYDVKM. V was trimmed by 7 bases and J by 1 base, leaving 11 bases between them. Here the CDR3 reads CASTYRPSNQPQHF. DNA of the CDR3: TGTGCCAGCACCTACAGGCCGAGCAATCAGCCCCAGCATTTT.

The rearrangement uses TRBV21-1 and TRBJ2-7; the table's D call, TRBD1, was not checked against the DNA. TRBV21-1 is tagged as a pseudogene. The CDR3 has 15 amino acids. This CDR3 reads CASSKLTALGYEQYF. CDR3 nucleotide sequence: TGTGCCAGCAGCAAACTGACAGCTTTAGGCTACGAGCAGTACTTC.